Listed here are 30 T cell receptor beta chains from one sample, sequenced in a study of T cells expressing NK-cell markers. TCRdb re-called the 5' RACE reads, yielding one record per CDR3 amino acid sequence without DNA. The table for this sample gives approximately 440,000 distinct CDR3 sequences. The sample taken for sequencing was blood T cells: a sorted CD56 or NKG2C T cell subset, CD4+ or CD8+ T cells, or bulk PBMC T cells (not recorded which). The receptors shown here come from a woman aged 45-59 years in good health.

V and J are TRBV10-3 and TRBJ2-1; with no DNA, the TCRdb D assignment of TRBD2 cannot be verified. Germline V lookup: CDR1 ENHRY, CDR2 SYGVKD. The CDR3 extends over 17 amino acids. CDR3 sequence reads: CAISETSGRGSYNEQFF.

V usage is TRBV12-5 and J usage is TRBJ1-1; TCRdb proposes TRBD1, but this gene call is untestable without DNA. The CDR3 runs to 13 residues. CDR1 LGHNT and CDR2 FRNRAP come from the germline V gene. This CDR3 reads CASGLGGRTEAFF.

The chain recombines TRBV7-8 with TRBJ1-4. Germline V gene data show CDR1 as SGHVS and CDR2 as FQNEAQ. CDR3 length equals 14 residues. The CDR3 sequence: CASSLQAPNEKLFF.

The chain recombines TRBV25-1 with TRBJ1-2. The germline V gene encodes CDR1 MGHDK and CDR2 SYGVNS. The CDR3 contains 11 residues. The CDR3 protein is CASLGFYGYTF.

J is TRBJ1-3 and V is TRBV20-1; the D call from TCRdb, TRBD1, cannot be confirmed without DNA. The germline V gene has CDR1 DFQATT and CDR2 SNEGSKA (reference sequence). The CDR3 runs 14 residues. The CDR3: CSATGTDYKYTIYF.

CDR3 region: CASSLGTRETDTQYF. This chain links TRBV11-1 with TRBJ2-3; no DNA is available, so the TRBD2 call from TCRdb remains unchecked. CDR1 SGHAT and CDR2 FQDESV come from the germline V gene (reference sequence). The CDR3 covers 15 residues.

This sequence joins TRBV2 and TRBJ2-6; checking the TCRdb D call of TRBD1 is not possible without DNA. The CDR3 totals 18 residues. From germline, CDR1 is SNHLY and CDR2 FYNNEI. This CDR3 is CASSGPGQASSGANVLTF.

This chain joins TRBV12-3 or TRBV12-4 and TRBJ2-7; TCRdb names TRBD1, which stays unverified in the absence of DNA. The CDR3 is made up of 14 amino acids. The CDR3: CASTRRQPPYEQYF.

The chain has TRBV11-2 and TRBJ2-5; TCRdb returns TRBD1, unconfirmable since there is no DNA. The CDR3 totals 15 residues. Germline assignment: CDR1 SGHAT and CDR2 FQNNGV. CDR3 protein: CASSLDPGHQETQYF.

V gene TRBV2 combines with J gene TRBJ2-5; lacking DNA, the TRBD2 call made by TCRdb goes unchecked. The CDR3 loop spans 15 amino acids. Germline V CDR1 and CDR2: SNHLY, FYNNEI. The CDR3 sequence: CARGGAAGTQETQYF.

The chain combines TRBV30 with TRBJ2-4; TCRdb designates TRBD1, a call that cannot be tested without DNA. This CDR3 has 13 amino acids. Germline values: CDR1 GTSNPN, CDR2 SVGIG (reference sequence). Here the CDR3 reads CAWSRGTENIQYF.

The rearrangement joins TRBV5-1 to TRBJ2-5; TCRdb reports TRBD1, a call that lacks DNA to check it against. Germline V lookup: CDR1 SGHRS, CDR2 YFSETQ. CDR3 length: 14 residues. The CDR3 loop is CASAYPGTEETQYF.

The chain couples TRBV5-5 to TRBJ2-7; the TRBD2 assignment by TCRdb is unverifiable without DNA. CDR1 SGHKS and CDR2 YYEKEE come from the germline V gene (reference sequence). This CDR3 is built from 13 residues. The CDR3 loop reads CASSLRREGLKYF.

The genes are TRBV28 and TRBJ1-2; there is no DNA to check the TCRdb D call of TRBD1. CDR1 is MDHEN, CDR2 SYDVKM, per germline. This CDR3 has 16 residues. The CDR3 here is CASSPHTGVPIYGYTF.

The chain links TRBV9 to TRBJ1-3; TCRdb lists TRBD1, though no DNA is available to test this call. The V gene's germline CDR1 is SGDLS and CDR2 YYNGEE. This CDR3 is built from 15 residues. The CDR3 loop is CASSGPRGDGNTIYF. Full variable domain (outside the CDR3, taken from reference TRBV9 and TRBJ1-3): DSGVTQTPKHLITATGQRVTLRCSPRSGDLSVYWYQQSLDQGLQFLIQYYNGEERAKGNILERFSAQQFPDLHSELNLSSLELGDSALYFCASSGPRGDGNTIYFGEGSWLTVV.

V and J are TRBV5-1 and TRBJ2-7; TCRdb designates TRBD2, a call that cannot be tested without DNA. The CDR3 covers 15 residues. CDR1 SGHRS and CDR2 YFSETQ come from the germline V gene. The CDR3 is CASSRFSGTGDEQYF.

The V call is TRBV5-1, the J call TRBJ2-7; the D call of TRBD1 rests on TCRdb alone, since no DNA is present to check it. The germline CDR1 and CDR2 sequences are SGHRS and YFSETQ. CDR3 length: 17 residues. The CDR3 sequence is CASRTGQGVARANEQYF.

The rearrangement links TRBV20-1 to TRBJ2-7. This CDR3 is 15 amino acids long. CDR1 is DFQATT and CDR2 is SNEGSKA in the germline V gene (reference sequence). CDR3 in amino acids: CSARDPGRSSYEQYF.

The chain carries TRBV27 and TRBJ1-1. The CDR3 covers 15 residues. The germline V gene has CDR1 MNHEY and CDR2 SMNVEV (reference sequence). This CDR3 reads CASRAFIPANTEAFF.

The V call is TRBV7-2, the J call TRBJ2-1; the TCRdb call, TRBD2, lacks DNA for checking. Germline V gene data show CDR1 as SGHTA and CDR2 as FQGNSA. This CDR3 has 21 residues. This CDR3 reads CASRGPNWRTSAPPGAYEQFF. Supplemented by reference TRBV7-2 and TRBJ2-1, the full variable domain reads GAGVSQSPSNKVTEKGKDVELRCDPISGHTALYWYRQSLGQGLEFLIYFQGNSAPDKSGLPSDRFSAERTGGSVSTLTIQRTQQEDSAVYLCASRGPNWRTSAPPGAYEQFFGPGTRLTVL.

The chain couples TRBV19 to TRBJ1-2. The CDR3 spans 12 residues. Germline V gene data show CDR1 as LNHDA and CDR2 as SQIVND (reference sequence). The CDR3 sequence: CASSPRHYGYTF.

The J gene is TRBJ2-1, the V gene TRBV19; TCRdb's assignment of TRBD2 cannot be checked, as there is no DNA. Germline V gene lookup returns CDR1 LNHDA and CDR2 SQIVND (reference sequence). The CDR3 sequence is 15 residues long. CDR3 protein: CASSKGAAGDNEQFF.

This chain connects TRBV2 to TRBJ2-1; TCRdb gives TRBD1 as the D gene, but with no DNA this cannot be confirmed. Germline V gene data show CDR1 as SNHLY and CDR2 as FYNNEI. CDR3 size: 19 residues. The CDR3 reads CASCQTDRVPIGPNNEQFF.

The rearrangement uses TRBV5-1 and TRBJ2-4. This CDR3 has 12 amino acids. In germline, CDR1 is SGHRS, CDR2 YFSETQ. The chain's CDR3 is CASSFEGDIQYF.

V is TRBV7-6 and J is TRBJ2-1; TCRdb picks TRBD2, but there is no DNA to check that call. The CDR3 extends over 16 amino acids. CDR1 is SGHVS, CDR2 FNYEAQ, per germline. CDR3 amino acids: CASSLGGTSGIYEQFF. Looking up the rest from reference TRBV7-6 and TRBJ2-1 gives the full variable domain: GAGVSQSPRYKVTKRGQDVALRCDPISGHVSLYWYRQALGQGPEFLTYFNYEAQQDKSGLPNDRFSAERPEGSISTLTIQRTEQRDSAMYRCASSLGGTSGIYEQFFGPGTRLTVL.

The gene calls are TRBV6-2 or TRBV6-3 and TRBJ2-2; TCRdb returns TRBD2, unconfirmable since there is no DNA. CDR3 length: 19 amino acids. Per the germline V gene, CDR1 is MNHEY and CDR2 is SVGEGT. This CDR3 reads CASSPMRAGLAGNTGELFF.

The chain carries TRBV5-8 and TRBJ1-5; TCRdb gives TRBD1 as the D gene, but with no DNA this cannot be confirmed. The CDR3 runs to 15 residues. In germline, CDR1 is SGHTS, CDR2 YDEGEE. CDR3 in amino acids: CASSPGDYSNQPQHF.

The chain links TRBV12-3 or TRBV12-4 to TRBJ1-1; without DNA, the TCRdb call of TRBD1 cannot be checked. The CDR3 contains 13 residues. The CDR3 protein is CAAGGAVGTEAFF.

The V and J genes are TRBV14 and TRBJ1-2; the D call from TCRdb, TRBD1, cannot be confirmed without DNA. CDR1 and CDR2 from the germline V gene are SGHDN and FVKESK. The CDR3 sequence is 16 residues long. The CDR3 sequence is CASSQALGTGGSGYTF.

The gene calls are TRBV14 and TRBJ2-5; the TCRdb call, TRBD1, lacks DNA for checking. This CDR3 has 15 amino acids. Looked up from germline, CDR1 is SGHDN and CDR2 is FVKESK. The CDR3 loop reads CASSPLRGGGGTQYF.